This TCR beta chain was obtained from a study of cytomegalovirus exposure and HLA in healthy donors. Overall study context: An early data release held some 85 million unique TCRs from HLA-typed donors.

This clone was observed a few times. Its cognate antigen is unknown. Notes on the study in general: Analyses of presence/absence relied on an assumption of roughly uniform sequencing depth across donors.

V gave up 2 bases and J gave up 0 bases, with 4 bases separating them. This CDR3 has 14 residues. Germline CDR1 is SNHLY and CDR2 is FYNNEI. With 60 Vbeta and 13 Jbeta primers, the PCR was carried out. Some clones are missing from TCRdb's copy, which holds only in-frame ones; the method was immunoSEQ multiplex PCR. Of some 87,000 clones listed, about 73% are singletons. The chain is built from TRBV2 and TRBJ1-4; D gene unclear. This receptor was taken from a woman between 45 and 60 years old in good health and CMV-seropositive. The sample comprised PBMCs. As DNA, the CDR3 is TGTGCCAGCAGTGAACAGGCAACTAATGAAAAACTGTTTTTT. Its translation: CASSEQATNEKLFF. The variable domain in full, completed from reference TRBV2 and TRBJ1-4, reads EPEVTQTPSHQVTQMGQEVILRCVPISNHLYFYWYRQILGQKVEFLVSFYNNEISEKSEIFDDQFSVERPDGSNFTLKIRSTKLEDSAMYFCASSEQATNEKLFFGSGTQLSVL.